A selection of T cell receptor beta chains follows, all from one sample in a study of T cells in Graves' hyperthyroidism and ophthalmopathy. TCRdb reprocessed the multiplex PCR reads via MiXCR and lists one record per CDR3 protein. The sample has under 300,000 distinct CDR3 sequences, about 20% seen once; the top ten hold around 62%. Input material: blood. These receptors were collected from a young man with Graves' ophthalmopathy. Each CDR3 is given with its conserved first and last residue. The order of the fields is clone size, D gene, J gene, V gene, CDR3 DNA, CDR3 protein. A D gene is named only where the DNA matches it firmly. Rows give clone size only sometimes, using once, few, many, or a class for an expanded clone.

few | TRBD1 | TRBJ2-6 | TRBV29-1 | TGCAGCGTTGTCGGCAGGGGGACTGGGGCCAACGTCCTGACTTTC | CSVVGRGTGANVLTF
- | - | TRBJ2-1 | TRBV12-3/TRBV12-4 | TGTGCCAGCAGTTTTGGAAGGACAGCTTACAATGAGCAGTTCTTC | CASSFGRTAYNEQFF
- | - | TRBJ2-2 | TRBV2 | TGTGCCAGCAGCCAGACTAGTAGTTCTGGGGAGCTGTTTTTT | CASSQTSSSGELFF
- | TRBD1 | TRBJ2-6 | TRBV6-1 | TGTGCCAGCACGGTGACAGGGGGGTCTGGGGCCAACGTCCTGACTTTC | CASTVTGGSGANVLTF
few | - | TRBJ1-4 | TRBV10-3 | TGTGCCATCAGGAACCCCGGGACGCCGATGTTTTTT | CAIRNPGTPMFF
many | - | TRBJ1-1 | TRBV7-9 | TGTGCCAGCAGCCCGATATTCTATGGGAACACTGAAGCTTTCTTT | CASSPIFYGNTEAFF
- | - | TRBJ1-1 | TRBV30 | TGTGCCTTAGGGGTAGGGAGTAACACTGAAGCTTTCTTT | CALGVGSNTEAFF
- | - | TRBJ1-2 | TRBV6-1 | TGTGCCAGCAGTGAAGCGTTACAGGTCTATGGCTACACCTTC | CASSEALQVYGYTF
few | TRBD1 | TRBJ1-2 | TRBV20-1 | TGCAGTGCCATACAGGGGGCGTATGTCCGATATGGCTACACCTTC | CSAIQGAYVRYGYTF
- | - | TRBJ2-3 | TRBV6-2/TRBV6-3 | TGTGCCAGCGGGGACAGCACAGATACGCAGTATTTT | CASGDSTDTQYF
- | - | TRBJ2-1 | TRBV5-6 | TGTGCCAGCAGTTCGGGTCATGAGCAGTTCTTC | CASSSGHEQFF
few | TRBD2 | TRBJ2-5 | TRBV11-2 | TGTGCCAGCAGCTTGTTGGGGACTAAAGAGACCCAGTACTTC | CASSLLGTKETQYF
- | - | TRBJ1-4 | TRBV6-6 | TGTGCCAGCAGTTACCTCGAGAGGGTTAATGAAAAACTGTTTTTT | CASSYLERVNEKLFF
many | - | TRBJ1-1 | TRBV18 | TGTGCCAGCTCACCACGGGGGGCTGACACTGAAGCTTTCTTT | CASSPRGADTEAFF
- | TRBD2 | TRBJ2-1 | TRBV28 | TGTGCCAGCAGTTTAAGCGGGAGTTCTGACAATGAGCAGTTCTTC | CASSLSGSSDNEQFF
- | - | TRBJ1-6 | TRBV13 | TGTGCCAGCAGCTTAAAGGGGAAGTCCTATAATTCACCCCTCCACTTT | CASSLKGKSYNSPLHF
- | - | TRBJ2-7 | TRBV5-1 | TGCGCCAGCAGCTTGTTGGTAGTGGGCGACGAGCAGTACTTC | CASSLLVVGDEQYF
- | TRBD1 | TRBJ2-1 | TRBV12-3/TRBV12-4 | TGTGCCAGCGGCCTCAGGGGGTACTCCTACAATGAGCAGTTCTTC | CASGLRGYSYNEQFF